In its sample, the clone carrying this T cell receptor beta chain was seen a few times. Its antigen is as yet unknown. A single record per CDR3 protein comes from TCRdb applying MiXCR to the RACE reads. The data show around 120,000 distinct CDR3 sequences, roughly 12% seen once. Germline V lookup: CDR1 MDHEN, CDR2 SYDVKM. V lost 3 bases to trimming and J lost 12 bases, with 12 bases between them. The CDR3 spans 13 residues. Specified time point: patch test 1, 2 weeks after DPC sensitization. Treatment reported: therapeutic diphenylcyclopropenone sensitization with weekly scalp DPC. Unfractionated whole blood served as the source for total RNA extraction. The entry originates in a study of human T cells and chemical hapten exposure. About the study: Patches with 0.01% DPC went on the upper back, and the tests were read at 6 days. Whole-study findings and limits: The formation of large CDR3 similarity clusters by expanded TCRs significantly exceeded that of controls.

Specimen: whole blood, collected in connection with sensitization to the hapten diphenylcyclopropenone (DPC). The TCR was taken from a woman in her forties or fifties with alopecia areata. Some clones in this sample may be carry-over from other donors' samples. V is TRBV28 and J is TRBJ1-6; D call uncertain. This chain's CDR3 is CASSFRDPRPLHF. CDR3 DNA: TGTGCCAGCAGTTTTAGGGATCCTCGACCCCTCCACTTT.